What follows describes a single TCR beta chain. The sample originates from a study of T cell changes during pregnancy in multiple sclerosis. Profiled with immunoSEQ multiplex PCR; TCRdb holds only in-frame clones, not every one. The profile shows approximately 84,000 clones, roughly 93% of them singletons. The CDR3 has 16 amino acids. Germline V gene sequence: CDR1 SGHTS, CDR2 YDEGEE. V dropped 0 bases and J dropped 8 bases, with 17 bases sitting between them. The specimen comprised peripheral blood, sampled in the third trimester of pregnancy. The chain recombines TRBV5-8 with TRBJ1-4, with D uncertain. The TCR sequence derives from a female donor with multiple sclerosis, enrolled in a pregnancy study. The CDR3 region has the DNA TGTGCCAGCAGCTTGGACTCCTTAATTAGCACGGAAAAACTGTTTTTT. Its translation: CASSLDSLISTEKLFF. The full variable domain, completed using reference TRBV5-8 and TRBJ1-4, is EAGVTQSPTHLIKTRGQQATLRCSPISGHTSVYWYQQALGLGLQFLLWYDEGEERNRGNFPPRFSGRQFPNYSSELNVNALELEDSALYLCASSLDSLISTEKLFFGSGTQLSVL.